The 5 T cell receptor beta chains below were found in one sample sequenced in a study of T cell repertoires in cytomegalovirus infection. In TCRdb, the reads were re-called with MiXCR into one record per CDR3 protein. This table holds roughly 230,000 distinct CDR3 sequences, roughly 20% found once. Sequencing was done on a sample of CD8+ T cells from PBMCs. These receptors originate from a human donor in good health (CMV status not recorded). Some clones in this sample may be carry-over from other donors' samples.

This clonotype was seen a handful of times. This chain uses TRBV4-1 with TRBJ2-7; D remains unclear. V gave up 4 bases and J gave up 6 bases, with 13 bases separating them. The CDR3 is made up of 13 amino acids. Looked up from germline, CDR1 is MGHRA and CDR2 is YSYEKL. The chain's CDR3 is CASSPANRAEQYF. CDR3 sequence (DNA): TGCGCCAGCAGCCCTGCGAACAGAGCCGAGCAGTACTTC.

CDR3 protein: CSARDSQPSTDTQYF. CDR3 nucleotide sequence: TGCAGTGCTAGAGATAGCCAGCCTAGCACAGATACGCAGTATTTT. The genes are TRBV20-1 and TRBJ2-3, with D unresolved. Looked up from germline, CDR1 is DFQATT and CDR2 is SNEGSKA (reference sequence). With 0 bases removed from V and 0 bases from J, the gap between germline ends came to 10 bases. This CDR3 comprises 15 residues.

This clonotype was detected only a few times. Written as DNA, the CDR3 is TGTGCCAGCAGTACTCTATCTGGGGGGACGCAGTATTTT. It specifies CASSTLSGGTQYF. The chain recombines TRBV6-6 with TRBJ2-3; tentatively, D is TRBD2 (6 bases). This CDR3 contains 13 residues. Germline lookup yields CDR1 MNHNY and CDR2 SVGAGI (reference sequence). The V end was cut by 5 bases, the J end by 9 bases, with 15 bases between.

This clonotype was recorded at least ten times. The chain has TRBV20-1 and TRBJ2-1; D gene uncertain. CDR3 length: 14 residues. Trimming cost V 3 bases and J 0 bases, with 9 bases left between them. Germline assignment: CDR1 DFQATT and CDR2 SNEGSKA (reference sequence). The CDR3 nucleotides are TGCAGTGCTAGGGATATTTTCTCCTACAATGAGCAGTTCTTC. This sequence encodes CSARDIFSYNEQFF.

The V gene is TRBV6-5, the J gene TRBJ2-5; TRBD1 aligns across 7 bases. The trim removed 4 bases at V and 8 bases at J, leaving 16 bases unmatched. CDR1 MNHEY and CDR2 SVGAGI come from the germline V gene. CDR3 length: 16 residues. CDR3 sequence: CASSSPRVWDSGTQYF. Here the CDR3 DNA reads TGTGCCAGCAGTTCGCCCAGGGTCTGGGACAGCGGTACCCAGTACTTC.